The clone carrying this T cell receptor beta chain was recorded many times. This record comes from a study of CXCR3 chemokines and chemotherapy response in bladder cancer. TCRdb re-called the PCR reads through MiXCR, storing one row per CDR3 protein. The sample has about 13,000 distinct CDR3 sequences, approximately 13% seen once. V gave up 4 bases and J gave up 5 bases; unmatched junction bases: 6. Per germline, CDR1 SQVTM and CDR2 ANQGSEA. The CDR3 is 14 amino acids. The clonotype was recovered from a human donor with bladder cancer that did not respond to neoadjuvant chemotherapy. This specimen was acquired from a patient whose treatment included neoadjuvant chemotherapy. The chain combines TRBV29-1 with TRBJ2-1, with TRBD2 matching 9 bases. CDR3 nucleotides: TGCAGCGTTGCGAGGCTAGCGGGAAACAATGAGCAGTTCTTC. Protein sequence: CSVARLAGNNEQFF.